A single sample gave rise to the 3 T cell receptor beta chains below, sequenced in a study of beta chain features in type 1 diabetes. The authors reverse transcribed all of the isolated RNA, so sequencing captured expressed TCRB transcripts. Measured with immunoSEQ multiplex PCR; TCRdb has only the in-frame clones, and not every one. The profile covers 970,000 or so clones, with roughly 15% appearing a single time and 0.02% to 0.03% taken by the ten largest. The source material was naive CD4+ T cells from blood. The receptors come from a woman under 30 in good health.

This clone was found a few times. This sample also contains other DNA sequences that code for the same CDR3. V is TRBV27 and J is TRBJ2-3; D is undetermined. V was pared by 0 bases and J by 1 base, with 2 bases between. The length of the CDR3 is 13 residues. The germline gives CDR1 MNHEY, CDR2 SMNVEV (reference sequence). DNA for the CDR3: TGTGCCAGCAGTTTATCGCGCACAGATACGCAGTATTTT. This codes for CASSLSRTDTQYF.

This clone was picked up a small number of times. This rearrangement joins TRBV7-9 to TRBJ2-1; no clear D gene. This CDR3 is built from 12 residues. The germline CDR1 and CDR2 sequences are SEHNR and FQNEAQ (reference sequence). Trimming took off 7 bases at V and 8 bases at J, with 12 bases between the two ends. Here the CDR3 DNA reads TGTGCCAGCATCCGGAGCGAGGATGAGCAGTTCTTC. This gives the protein CASIRSEDEQFF.

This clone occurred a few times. CDR3 coding DNA: TGTGCCAGCAGCCGGTGGGACAGGCAATCGGATGGCTACACCTTC. Its protein is CASSRWDRQSDGYTF. This chain connects TRBV7-2 to TRBJ1-2; 8 positions match TRBD1. Unmatched junction bases numbered 11, after V lost 5 bases and J lost 6 bases. CDR1 SGHTA and CDR2 FQGNSA come from the germline V gene. CDR3 length: 15 residues.